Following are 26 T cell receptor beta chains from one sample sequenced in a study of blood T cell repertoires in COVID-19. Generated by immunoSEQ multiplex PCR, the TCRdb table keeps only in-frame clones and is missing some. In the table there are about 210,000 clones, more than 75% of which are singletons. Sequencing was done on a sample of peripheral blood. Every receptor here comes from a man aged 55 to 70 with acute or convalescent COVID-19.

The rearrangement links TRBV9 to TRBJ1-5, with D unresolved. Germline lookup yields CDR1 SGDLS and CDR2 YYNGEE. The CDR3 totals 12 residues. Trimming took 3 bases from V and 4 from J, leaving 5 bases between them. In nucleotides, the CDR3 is TGTGCCAGCAGCGGACTGAATCAGCCCCAGCATTTT. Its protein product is CASSGLNQPQHF.

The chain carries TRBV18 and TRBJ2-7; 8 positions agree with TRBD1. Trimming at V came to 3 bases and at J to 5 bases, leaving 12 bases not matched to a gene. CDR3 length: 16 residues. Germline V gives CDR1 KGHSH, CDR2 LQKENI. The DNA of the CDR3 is TGTGCCAGCTCACCGACGCGGCTAGACAGGGGCCACGAGCAGTACTTC. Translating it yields CASSPTRLDRGHEQYF.

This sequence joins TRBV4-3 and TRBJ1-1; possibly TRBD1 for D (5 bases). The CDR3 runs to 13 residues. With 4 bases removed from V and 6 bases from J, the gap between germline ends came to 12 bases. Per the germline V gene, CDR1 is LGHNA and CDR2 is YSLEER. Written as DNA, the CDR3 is TGCGCCAGCAGCCTCCTGGGGGGGTCTGAAGCTTTCTTT. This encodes CASSLLGGSEAFF.

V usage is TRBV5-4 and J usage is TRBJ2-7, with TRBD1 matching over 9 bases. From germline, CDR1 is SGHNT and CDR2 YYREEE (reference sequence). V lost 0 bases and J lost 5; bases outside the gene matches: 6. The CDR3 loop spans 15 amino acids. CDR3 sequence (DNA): TGTGCCAGCAGCTTGGACAGGGGGCGCGTAGACGAGCAGTACTTC. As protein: CASSLDRGRVDEQYF.

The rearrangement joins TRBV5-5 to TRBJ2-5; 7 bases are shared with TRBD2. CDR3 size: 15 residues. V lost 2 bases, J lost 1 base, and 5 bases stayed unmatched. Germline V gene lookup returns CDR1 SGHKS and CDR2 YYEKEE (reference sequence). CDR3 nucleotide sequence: TGTGCCAGCAGCTTTAGCGGGCCGCGCCAAGAGACCCAGTACTTC. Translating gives CASSFSGPRQETQYF.

CDR3 region: CASSNKQGARETQYF. The CDR3 bases are TGTGCCAGCAGCAACAAACAGGGGGCTCGAGAGACCCAGTACTTC. The chain couples TRBV5-5 to TRBJ2-5; 9 nucleotides line up with TRBD1. The junction had 8 bases not matched to a gene; V was cut back by 4 bases and J by 4 bases. CDR1 and CDR2 from the germline V gene are SGHKS and YYEKEE (reference sequence). CDR3 length: 15 residues.

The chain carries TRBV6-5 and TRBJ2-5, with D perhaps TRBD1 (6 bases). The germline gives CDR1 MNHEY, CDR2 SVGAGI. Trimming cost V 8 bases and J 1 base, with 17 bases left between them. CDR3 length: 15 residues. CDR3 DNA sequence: TGTGCCAGCGGTCCTACAGGGACCTCCCAAGAGACCCAGTACTTC. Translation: CASGPTGTSQETQYF.

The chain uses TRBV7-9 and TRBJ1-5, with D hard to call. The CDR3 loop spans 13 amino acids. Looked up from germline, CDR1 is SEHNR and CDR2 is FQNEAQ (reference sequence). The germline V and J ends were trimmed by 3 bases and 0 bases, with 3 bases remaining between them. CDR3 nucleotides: TGTGCCAGCAGCTTCTATAGCAATCAGCCCCAGCATTTT. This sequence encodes CASSFYSNQPQHF. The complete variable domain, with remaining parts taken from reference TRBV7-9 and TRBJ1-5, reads DTGVSQNPRHKITKRGQNVTFRCDPISEHNRLYWYRQTLGQGPEFLTYFQNEAQLEKSRLLSDRFSAERPKGSFSTLEIQRTEQGDSAMYLCASSFYSNQPQHFGDGTRLSIL.

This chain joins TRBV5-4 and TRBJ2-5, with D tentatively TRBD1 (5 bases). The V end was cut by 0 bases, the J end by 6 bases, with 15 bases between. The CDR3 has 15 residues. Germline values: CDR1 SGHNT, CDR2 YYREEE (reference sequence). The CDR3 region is CASSLAGLSEKTQYF. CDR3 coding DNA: TGTGCCAGCAGCTTGGCAGGGCTCAGTGAGAAGACCCAGTACTTC.

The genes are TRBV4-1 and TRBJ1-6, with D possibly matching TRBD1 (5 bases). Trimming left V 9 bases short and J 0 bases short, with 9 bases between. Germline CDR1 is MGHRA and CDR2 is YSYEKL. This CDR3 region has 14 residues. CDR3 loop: CASQQVSYNSPLHF. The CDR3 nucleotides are TGCGCCAGTCAACAGGTCTCCTATAATTCACCCCTCCACTTT.

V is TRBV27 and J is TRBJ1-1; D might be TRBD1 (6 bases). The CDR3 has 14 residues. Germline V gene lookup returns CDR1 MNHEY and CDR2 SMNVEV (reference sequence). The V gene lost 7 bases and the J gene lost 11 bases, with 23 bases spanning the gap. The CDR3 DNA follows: TGTGCCAGCATCTCCTTCCGGGACACCCACCGGGCTTTCTTT. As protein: CASISFRDTHRAFF.

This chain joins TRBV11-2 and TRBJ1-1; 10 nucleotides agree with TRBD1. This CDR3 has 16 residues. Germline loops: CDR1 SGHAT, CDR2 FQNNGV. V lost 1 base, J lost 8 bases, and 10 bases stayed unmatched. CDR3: CASSLASGTGVSEAFF. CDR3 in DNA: TGTGCCAGCAGCTTAGCGAGTGGGACAGGGGTTTCGGAAGCTTTCTTT.

CDR3 nucleotides: TGTGCCAGCAGCTCAGCGGGCAATCAGCCCCAGCATTTT. Its translation is CASSSAGNQPQHF. The chain combines TRBV6-5 with TRBJ1-5; D is unclear. The CDR3 loop spans 13 amino acids. V gave up 6 bases and J gave up 2 bases, with 8 bases separating them. Germline CDR1 reads MNHEY; CDR2 reads SVGAGI.

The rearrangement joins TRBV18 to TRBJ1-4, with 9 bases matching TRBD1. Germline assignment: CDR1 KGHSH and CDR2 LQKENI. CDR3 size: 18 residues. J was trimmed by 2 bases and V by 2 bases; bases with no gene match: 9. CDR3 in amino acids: CASSPGEQGALTNEKLFF. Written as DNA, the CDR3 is TGTGCCAGCTCACCAGGAGAACAGGGGGCGCTTACTAATGAAAAACTGTTTTTT. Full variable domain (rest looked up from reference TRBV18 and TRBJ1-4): NAGVMQNPRHLVRRRGQEARLRCSPMKGHSHVYWYRQLPEEGLKFMVYLQKENIIDESGMPKERFSAEFPKEGPSILRIQQVVRGDSAAYFCASSPGEQGALTNEKLFFGSGTQLSVL.

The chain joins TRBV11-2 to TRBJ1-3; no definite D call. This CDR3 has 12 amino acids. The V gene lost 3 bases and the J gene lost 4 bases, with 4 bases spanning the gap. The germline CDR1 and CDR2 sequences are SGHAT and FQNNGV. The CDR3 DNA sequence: TGTGCCAGCAGCTTTGAGGGAAACACCATATATTTT. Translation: CASSFEGNTIYF.

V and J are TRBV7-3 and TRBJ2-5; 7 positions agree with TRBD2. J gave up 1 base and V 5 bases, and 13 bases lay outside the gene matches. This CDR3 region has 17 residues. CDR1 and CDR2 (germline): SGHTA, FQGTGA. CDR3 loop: CASSAGRSGVSQETQYF. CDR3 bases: TGTGCCAGCAGCGCAGGAAGAAGCGGGGTTTCCCAAGAGACCCAGTACTTC.

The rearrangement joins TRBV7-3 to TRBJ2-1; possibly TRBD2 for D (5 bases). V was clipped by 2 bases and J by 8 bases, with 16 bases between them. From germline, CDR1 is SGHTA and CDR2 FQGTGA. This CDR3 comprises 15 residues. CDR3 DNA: TGTGCCAGCAGCTTAGTCGGGGTTAGGAGCGATGAGCAGTTCTTC. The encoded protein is CASSLVGVRSDEQFF. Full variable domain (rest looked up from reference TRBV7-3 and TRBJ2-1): GAGVSQTPSNKVTEKGKYVELRCDPISGHTALYWYRQSLGQGPEFLIYFQGTGAADDSGLPNDRFFAVRPEGSVSTLKIQRTERGDSAVYLCASSLVGVRSDEQFFGPGTRLTVL.

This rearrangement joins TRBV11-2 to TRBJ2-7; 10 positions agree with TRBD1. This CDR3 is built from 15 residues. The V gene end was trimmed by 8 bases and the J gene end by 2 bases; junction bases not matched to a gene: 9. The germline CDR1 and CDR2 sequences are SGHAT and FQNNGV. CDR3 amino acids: CASATDRGPAYEQYF. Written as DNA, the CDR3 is TGTGCCAGCGCGACAGACAGGGGGCCCGCCTACGAGCAGTACTTC.

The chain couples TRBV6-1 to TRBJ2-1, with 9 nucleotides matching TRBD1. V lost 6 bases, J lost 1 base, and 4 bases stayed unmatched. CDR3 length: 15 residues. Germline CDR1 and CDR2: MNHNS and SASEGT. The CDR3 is CASRPQGASYNEQFF. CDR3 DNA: TGTGCCAGCAGGCCACAGGGGGCGTCCTACAATGAGCAGTTCTTC.

The CDR3 sequence is CASSYLQGQGGTEAFF. The CDR3 DNA follows: TGTGCCAGCAGCTATCTCCAGGGGCAGGGGGGCACTGAAGCTTTCTTT. The chain has TRBV7-2 and TRBJ1-1, with TRBD1 matching 7 bases. This CDR3 has 16 amino acids. Germline CDR1 reads SGHTA; CDR2 reads FQGNSA. With 4 bases clipped from V and 4 bases from J, the junction kept 12 bases outside the gene matches.

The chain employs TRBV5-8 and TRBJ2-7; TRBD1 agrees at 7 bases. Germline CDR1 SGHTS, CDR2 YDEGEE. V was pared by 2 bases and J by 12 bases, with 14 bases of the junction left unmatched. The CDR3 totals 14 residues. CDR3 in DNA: TGTGCCAGCAGCTTCGAAGGGGGCGCGAGTCCCCCGTACTTC. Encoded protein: CASSFEGGASPPYF.

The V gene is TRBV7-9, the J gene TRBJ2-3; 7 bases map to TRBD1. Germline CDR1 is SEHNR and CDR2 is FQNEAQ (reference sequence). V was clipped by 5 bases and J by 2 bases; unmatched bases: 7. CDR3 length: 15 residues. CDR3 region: CASSPQGLDTDTQYF. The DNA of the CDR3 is TGTGCCAGCAGCCCACAGGGGTTAGACACAGATACGCAGTATTTT.

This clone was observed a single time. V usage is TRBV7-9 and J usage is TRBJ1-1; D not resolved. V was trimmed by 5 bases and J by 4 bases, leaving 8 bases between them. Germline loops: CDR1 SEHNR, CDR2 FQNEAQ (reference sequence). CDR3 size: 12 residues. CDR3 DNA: TGTGCCAGCAGCCCCGTCCTCACTGAAGCTTTCTTT. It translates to CASSPVLTEAFF.

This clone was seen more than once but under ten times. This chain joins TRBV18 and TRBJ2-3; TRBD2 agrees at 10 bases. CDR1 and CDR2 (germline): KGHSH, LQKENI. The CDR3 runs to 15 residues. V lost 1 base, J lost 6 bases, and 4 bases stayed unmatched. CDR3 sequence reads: CASSPLAGGSDTQYF. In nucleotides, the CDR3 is TGTGCCAGCTCACCACTAGCGGGGGGCAGCGATACGCAGTATTTT. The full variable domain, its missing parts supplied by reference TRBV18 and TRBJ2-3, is NAGVMQNPRHLVRRRGQEARLRCSPMKGHSHVYWYRQLPEEGLKFMVYLQKENIIDESGMPKERFSAEFPKEGPSILRIQQVVRGDSAAYFCASSPLAGGSDTQYFGPGTRLTVL.

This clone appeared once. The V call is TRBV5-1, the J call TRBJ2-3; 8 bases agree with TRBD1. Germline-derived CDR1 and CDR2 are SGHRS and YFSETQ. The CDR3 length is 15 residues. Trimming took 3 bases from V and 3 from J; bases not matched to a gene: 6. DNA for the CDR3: TGCGCCAGCAGCTCGGGACAGGCTACGACAGATACGCAGTATTTT. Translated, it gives CASSSGQATTDTQYF.

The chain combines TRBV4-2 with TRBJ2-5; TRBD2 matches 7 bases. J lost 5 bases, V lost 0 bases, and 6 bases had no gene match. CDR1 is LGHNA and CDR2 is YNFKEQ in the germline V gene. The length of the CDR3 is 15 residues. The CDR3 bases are TGTGCCAGCAGCCAAGATGGGGGGGTTTGGGAGACCCAGTACTTC. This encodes CASSQDGGVWETQYF.